A single sample is the source of the 15 T cell receptor beta chains below, sequenced in a study of cytomegalovirus exposure and HLA in healthy donors. PCR used 60 Vbeta primers and 13 Jbeta primers. Repertoires were generated with immunoSEQ multiplex PCR, while TCRdb's copy carries only in-frame clones and drops some. This table holds 150,000 to 200,000 clones, about 80% found once. Sequenced sample: PBMCs. All receptors come from a woman between 45 and 60 years old in good health and CMV-seropositive.

This chain joins TRBV6-1 and TRBJ2-7, with D tentatively TRBD1 (7 bases). The CDR3 has 17 amino acids. CDR1 and CDR2 (germline): MNHNS, SASEGT. Trimming pared 2 bases from V and 2 bases from J, leaving 19 bases between. The DNA of the CDR3 is TGTGCCAGCAGTGAAAGGGGGGACGGACAGGCAGCCTACGAGCAGTACTTC. It is translated as CASSERGDGQAAYEQYF.

The chain has TRBV7-9 and TRBJ1-6; D unresolved. The V end was cut by 1 base, the J end by 10 bases, with 5 bases between. Germline V gene data show CDR1 as SEHNR and CDR2 as FQNEAQ (reference sequence). CDR3 length: 12 residues. CDR3 sequence: CASSLETSPLHF. CDR3 nucleotides: TGTGCCAGCAGCTTAGAAACATCACCCCTCCACTTT. The whole variable domain, filled in from reference TRBV7-9 and TRBJ1-6, reads DTGVSQNPRHKITKRGQNVTFRCDPISEHNRLYWYRQTLGQGPEFLTYFQNEAQLEKSRLLSDRFSAERPKGSFSTLEIQRTEQGDSAMYLCASSLETSPLHFGNGTRLTVT.

The CDR3 here is CASSLESGYEQYF. The CDR3 coding sequence is TGTGCCAGCAGCTTAGAGTCCGGCTACGAGCAGTACTTC. The genes are TRBV7-2 and TRBJ2-7; D uncertain. In germline, CDR1 is SGHTA, CDR2 FQGNSA. The CDR3 loop spans 13 amino acids. V lost 1 base to trimming and J lost 3 bases, with 7 bases between them. The full variable domain, completed using reference TRBV7-2 and TRBJ2-7, is GAGVSQSPSNKVTEKGKDVELRCDPISGHTALYWYRQSLGQGLEFLIYFQGNSAPDKSGLPSDRFSAERTGGSVSTLTIQRTQQEDSAVYLCASSLESGYEQYFGPGTRLTVT.

V is TRBV5-8 and J is TRBJ1-5; 9 positions match TRBD1. Germline assignment: CDR1 SGHTS and CDR2 YDEGEE. V was pared by 4 bases and J by 2 bases, with 7 bases of the junction left unmatched. The CDR3 has 16 amino acids. The CDR3 region is CASSPGQGNRNQPQHF. The CDR3 region has the DNA TGTGCCAGCAGCCCGGGACAGGGAAATCGCAATCAGCCCCAGCATTTT.

Only a few counts were recorded for this clone. This chain links TRBV6-1 with TRBJ2-3, with D uncertain. This CDR3 has 13 amino acids. V was cut by 7 bases and J by 0 bases, with 8 bases left in between. Germline V CDR1 and CDR2: MNHNS, SASEGT. The CDR3 reads CASIRTSTDTQYF. CDR3 in DNA: TGTGCCAGCATCCGTACTAGCACAGATACGCAGTATTTT.

This clone was seen a single time. V gene TRBV28 combines with J gene TRBJ2-5; weak D call: TRBD1 (5 bases). Trimming left V 11 bases short and J 0 bases short, with 13 bases between. Germline V gene sequence: CDR1 MDHEN, CDR2 SYDVKM. The CDR3 has 13 amino acids. CDR3 in DNA: TGTGCCGGGGCAGTGAGATACCAAGAGACCCAGTACTTC. This sequence encodes CAGAVRYQETQYF.

This chain joins TRBV25-1 and TRBJ1-2, with 9 bases aligning to TRBD1. Germline V lookup: CDR1 MGHDK, CDR2 SYGVNS. CDR3 length equals 12 residues. After removal of 5 bases from V and 8 bases from J, the junction contained 3 bases not matched to a gene. CDR3 loop: CASSMGQGGYTF. The CDR3 nucleotides are TGTGCCAGCAGTATGGGACAGGGAGGCTACACCTTC.

CDR3 region: CASSLGQWVGDHEQYF. The CDR3 region has the DNA TGTGCCAGCAGCTTGGGCCAGTGGGTAGGGGATCACGAGCAGTACTTC. V usage is TRBV5-8 and J usage is TRBJ2-7; possible D gene TRBD1, 5 bases. V was shortened by 0 bases and J by 5 bases, with 18 bases between the two germline ends. CDR1 and CDR2 (germline): SGHTS, YDEGEE. The CDR3 length is 16 residues.

The CDR3 DNA reads TGCGCCAGCAGCTTACCGGGACTAGCGGGAGGGTGGTACTTC. Translation gives CASSLPGLAGGWYF. The chain has TRBV5-1 and TRBJ2-7; 16 bases align to TRBD2. With V trimmed by 2 bases and J by 12 bases, 5 bases remained unmatched. From germline, CDR1 is SGHRS and CDR2 YFSETQ. The CDR3 covers 14 residues.

This sequence joins TRBV5-8 and TRBJ2-1; a weak D match, TRBD2 (5 bases). Deletions cut 4 bases from V and 6 bases from J, with 14 bases between. This CDR3 contains 14 residues. The germline V gene encodes CDR1 SGHTS and CDR2 YDEGEE. The CDR3: CASSRYGVGNEQFF. CDR3 nucleotide sequence: TGTGCCAGCAGCCGGTACGGGGTGGGCAATGAGCAGTTCTTC.

The chain carries TRBV7-2 and TRBJ2-6; weak D call: TRBD2 (6 bases). V lost 7 bases and J 2 bases, leaving 12 bases between the germline ends. The germline gives CDR1 SGHTA, CDR2 FQGNSA. This CDR3 comprises 15 residues. CDR3 region: CASMKGGAGANVLTF. The CDR3 nucleotides are TGTGCCAGCATGAAGGGAGGCGCTGGGGCCAACGTCCTGACTTTC.

DNA of the CDR3: TGTGCCAGCACCCAGGGACAGCGCGGCGGCACCATATATTTT. This translates into CASTQGQRGGTIYF. The chain has TRBV28 and TRBJ1-3; 7 nucleotides line up with TRBD1. Germline values: CDR1 MDHEN, CDR2 SYDVKM. J was trimmed by 9 bases and V by 7 bases; bases with no gene match: 12. CDR3 size: 14 residues.

This chain uses TRBV30 with TRBJ1-2; perhaps TRBD1 as D (5 bases). The CDR3 runs to 12 residues. V lost 2 bases, J lost 6 bases, and 10 bases lay in between. The germline V gene has CDR1 GTSNPN and CDR2 SVGIG (reference sequence). The CDR3 DNA follows: TGTGCCTGGAGTAGCAGGGTAAATGGCTACACCTTC. Translated: CAWSSRVNGYTF.

The chain uses TRBV11-2 and TRBJ1-1; tentatively, D is TRBD1 (6 bases). Germline CDR1 SGHAT, CDR2 FQNNGV. This CDR3 is 14 amino acids long. With 0 bases removed from V and 6 bases from J, the gap between germline ends came to 11 bases. The chain's CDR3 is CASSLDRTAAEAFF. The CDR3 coding sequence is TGTGCCAGCAGCTTAGATAGGACAGCCGCTGAAGCTTTCTTT.

The V gene is TRBV27, the J gene TRBJ2-5; 7 bases fit TRBD1. CDR1 and CDR2 from the germline V gene are MNHEY and SMNVEV (reference sequence). V trimming: 4 bases; J trimming: 3 bases; junction bases outside the gene matches: 8. This CDR3 is built from 15 residues. Written as DNA, the CDR3 is TGTGCCAGCAGTTGGAGGCGTGGGACAGAAGAGACCCAGTACTTC. Amino acid sequence: CASSWRRGTEETQYF.